This TCR beta chain was recorded in a study of control samples from healthy donors and cancer patients. Some clones are missing from TCRdb's copy, which holds only in-frame ones; the method was immunoSEQ multiplex PCR. The data hold 150,000 to 160,000 clones, with over 90% observed a single time. The junction had 12 bases not matched to a gene; V was cut back by 4 bases and J by 3 bases. Germline values: CDR1 SGHRS, CDR2 YFSETQ. The CDR3 consists of 16 residues. The sample taken for sequencing was blood. This chain connects TRBV5-1 to TRBJ2-7; 8 bases are shared with TRBD2. This TCR derives from a man aged 45 to 65 in good health. Here the CDR3 reads CASSPRTSKSGYEQYF. The CDR3 bases are TGCGCCAGCAGCCCGCGGACTAGCAAGAGTGGCTACGAGCAGTACTTC. The full variable domain, with the rest looked up from reference TRBV5-1 and TRBJ2-7, is KAGVTQTPRYLIKTRGQQVTLSCSPISGHRSVSWYQQTPGQGLQFLFEYFSETQRNKGNFPGRFSGRQFSNSRSEMNVSTLELGDSALYLCASSPRTSKSGYEQYFGPGTRLTVT.